Listed below are T cell receptor beta chains from one sample, sequenced in a study of CD8+ T cells in alopecia areata. TCRdb keeps only in-frame clones here, not all; method: immunoSEQ multiplex PCR. Among about 190,000 clones, around 60% were seen once, and the ten largest hold 1.3%. This specimen consisted of CD4+ T cells sorted from blood, obtained around week 50, from a patient treated with tofacitinib. The receptors come from a human donor with alopecia areata. The CDR3 runs from the conserved cysteine through the conserved F or W. D genes are given only for firm matches. The size field is filled for only some rows; it gives once, few, many or a size class.

V	D	size	J	DNA	CDR3
TRBV5-1	TRBD2	few	TRBJ2-2	TGCGCCAGCAGCTTGTATCTCGCGGGGGGCCAGAACACCGGGGAGCTGTTTTTT	CASSLYLAGGQNTGELFF
TRBV10-2	-	-	TRBJ2-3	TGCGCCAGCAGCGACCTGACACGGGTCCTCCGGATTGATACGCAGTATTTT	CASSDLTRVLRIDTQYF
TRBV29-1	-	-	TRBJ1-1	TGCAGCGTCAGCAACAGAAATTTGAACACTGAAGCTTTCTTT	CSVSNRNLNTEAFF
TRBV28	-	few	TRBJ1-2	TGTGCCACCCTTCAACAGGGAGCACCTTACTATGGCTACACCTTC	CATLQQGAPYYGYTF
TRBV5-5	TRBD2	-	TRBJ2-1	TGTGCCAGCAGCTTGGGGACTAGCAATGAGCAGTTCTTC	CASSLGTSNEQFF
TRBV29-1	-	-	TRBJ2-5	TGCAGCGTCTCAGACCGTCTAACCCAGTACTTC	CSVSDRLTQYF
TRBV29-1	-	-	TRBJ2-7	TGCAGCGTTGGCGAGGGTTCGGTTGAGCAGTACTTC	CSVGEGSVEQYF
TRBV5-1	-	many	TRBJ1-6	TGCGCCAGTAAGGACAGCGATAATTCACCCCTCCACTTT	CASKDSDNSPLHF
TRBV18	-	large	TRBJ1-2	TGTGCCAGCTCACCACTTCCTTCGGAGGGCTACACCTTC	CASSPLPSEGYTF
TRBV10-3	-	-	TRBJ1-6	TGTGCCATCAGTGTCAGACTCCAGGATTCACCCCTCCACTTT	CAISVRLQDSPLHF
TRBV29-1	-	-	TRBJ1-1	TGCAGCGTACAGGGAAGAGGGAACACTGAAGCTTTCTTT	CSVQGRGNTEAFF
TRBV4-3	-	few	TRBJ1-1	TGCGCCAGCAGCCAAGATGGGCGTTCCCGAGCTTTCTTT	CASSQDGRSRAFF
TRBV4-3	-	-	TRBJ2-7	TGCGCCAGCAGCCAAGATATATCCTCGGACGAGCAGTACTTC	CASSQDISSDEQYF
TRBV29-1	TRBD1	-	TRBJ1-2	TGCAGCGTACAGCCGACGGGACAGCCCTTCTATGGCTACACCTTC	CSVQPTGQPFYGYTF
TRBV4-2	-	-	TRBJ2-3	TGTGCCAGCAGCCAAGGTAGCGAAGTCACAGATACGCAGTATTTT	CASSQGSEVTDTQYF